The present T cell receptor beta chain was sequenced within a study of Graves' ophthalmopathy and Graves' hyperthyroidism. The CDR3 runs to 13 residues. CDR1 DFQATT and CDR2 SNEGSKA come from the germline V gene (reference sequence). V lost 7 bases, J lost 7 bases, and 16 bases lay in between. The sequenced template was RNA, covering the TCR beta CDR3 region. Second-round multiplex PCR came after a first-round RT-PCR that employed HTBI primers. TCRdb re-analysed the multiplex PCR reads in MiXCR, keeping a single row per CDR3 protein. Among about 1.1 million distinct CDR3 sequences, 35% to 40% were seen once, and the ten largest hold approximately 12%.

The chain links TRBV20-1 to TRBJ1-4, with a tentative D call TRBD1 (5 bases). The TCR was taken from an adult man with Graves' hyperthyroidism. The sample comprised peripheral blood or thyroid tissue (not recorded which). The CDR3 region is CSVLRGVGEKLFF. CDR3 in DNA: TGCAGTGTTCTGCGGGGGGTTGGTGAAAAACTGTTTTTT.